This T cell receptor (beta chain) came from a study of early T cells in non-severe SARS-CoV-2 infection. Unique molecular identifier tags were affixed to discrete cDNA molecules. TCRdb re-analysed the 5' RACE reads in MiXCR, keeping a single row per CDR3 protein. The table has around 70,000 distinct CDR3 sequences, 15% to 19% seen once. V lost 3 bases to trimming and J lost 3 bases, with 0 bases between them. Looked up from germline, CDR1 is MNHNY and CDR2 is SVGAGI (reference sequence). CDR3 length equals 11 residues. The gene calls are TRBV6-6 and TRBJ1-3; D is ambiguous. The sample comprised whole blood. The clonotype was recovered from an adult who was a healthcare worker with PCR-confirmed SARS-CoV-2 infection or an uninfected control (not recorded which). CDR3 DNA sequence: TGTGCCAGCAGTTATGGAAACACCATATATTTT. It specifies CASSYGNTIYF.